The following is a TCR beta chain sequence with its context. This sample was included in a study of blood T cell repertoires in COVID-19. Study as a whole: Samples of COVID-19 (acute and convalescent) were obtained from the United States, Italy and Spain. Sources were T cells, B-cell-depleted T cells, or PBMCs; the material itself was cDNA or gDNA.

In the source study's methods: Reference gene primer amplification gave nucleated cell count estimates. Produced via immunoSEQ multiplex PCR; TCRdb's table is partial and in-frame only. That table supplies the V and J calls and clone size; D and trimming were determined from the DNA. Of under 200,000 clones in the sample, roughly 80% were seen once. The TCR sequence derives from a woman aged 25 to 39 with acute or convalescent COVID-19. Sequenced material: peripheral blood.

CDR3 bases: TGTGCCAGCAGCAAAGCCACAGGGGGCTTCAGCACTGAAGCTTTCTTT. It encodes CASSKATGGFSTEAFF. V and J are TRBV7-2 and TRBJ1-1, with TRBD1 identical over 9 bases. There are 16 residues in the CDR3. The junction had 11 bases not matched to a gene; V was cut back by 5 bases and J by 4 bases. CDR1 and CDR2 from the germline V gene are SGHTA and FQGNSA. Full variable domain (rest looked up from reference TRBV7-2 and TRBJ1-1): GAGVSQSPSNKVTEKGKDVELRCDPISGHTALYWYRQSLGQGLEFLIYFQGNSAPDKSGLPSDRFSAERTGGSVSTLTIQRTQQEDSAVYLCASSKATGGFSTEAFFGQGTRLTVV.